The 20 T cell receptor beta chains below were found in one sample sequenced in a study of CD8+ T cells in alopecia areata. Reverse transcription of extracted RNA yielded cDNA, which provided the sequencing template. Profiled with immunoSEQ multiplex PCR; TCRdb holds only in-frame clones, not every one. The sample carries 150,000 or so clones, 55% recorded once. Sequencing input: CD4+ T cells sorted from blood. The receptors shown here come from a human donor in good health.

The CDR3 here is CAWRVQGAYEAFF. The CDR3 DNA is TGTGCCTGGAGGGTTCAGGGGGCCTATGAAGCTTTCTTT. The V call is TRBV30, the J call TRBJ1-1; 8 bases are a match to TRBD1. The ends lost 3 bases at V and 7 bases at J; junction bases unmatched: 7. The germline V gene encodes CDR1 GTSNPN and CDR2 SVGIG (reference sequence). CDR3 length equals 13 residues.

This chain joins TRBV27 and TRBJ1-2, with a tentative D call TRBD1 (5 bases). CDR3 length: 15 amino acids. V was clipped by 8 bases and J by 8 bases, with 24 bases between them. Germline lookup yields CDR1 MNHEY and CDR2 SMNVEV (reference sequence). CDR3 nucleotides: TGTGCCAGCCGTCCCGTCGCCCAGGGAGTACAGGGCTACACCTTC. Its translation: CASRPVAQGVQGYTF.

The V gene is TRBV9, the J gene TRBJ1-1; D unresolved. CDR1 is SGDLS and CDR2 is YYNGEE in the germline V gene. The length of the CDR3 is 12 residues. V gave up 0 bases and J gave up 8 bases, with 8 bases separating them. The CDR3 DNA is TGTGCCAGCAGCGTAGTTTCGGGGGAAGCTTTCTTT. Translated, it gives CASSVVSGEAFF. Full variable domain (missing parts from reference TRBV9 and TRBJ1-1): DSGVTQTPKHLITATGQRVTLRCSPRSGDLSVYWYQQSLDQGLQFLIQYYNGEERAKGNILERFSAQQFPDLHSELNLSSLELGDSALYFCASSVVSGEAFFGQGTRLTVV.

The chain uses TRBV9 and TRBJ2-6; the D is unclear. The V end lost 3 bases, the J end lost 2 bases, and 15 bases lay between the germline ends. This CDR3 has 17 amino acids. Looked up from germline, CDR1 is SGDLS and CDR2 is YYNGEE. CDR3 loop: CASSAEMVGTGANVLTF. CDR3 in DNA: TGTGCCAGCAGCGCCGAGATGGTGGGTACTGGGGCCAACGTCCTGACTTTC.

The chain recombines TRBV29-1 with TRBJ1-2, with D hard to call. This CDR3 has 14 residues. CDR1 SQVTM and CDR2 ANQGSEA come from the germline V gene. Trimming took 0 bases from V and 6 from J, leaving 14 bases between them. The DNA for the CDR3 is TGCAGCGTTGAAGATCCAAGGTACGAGGATGGCTACACCTTC. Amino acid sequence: CSVEDPRYEDGYTF.

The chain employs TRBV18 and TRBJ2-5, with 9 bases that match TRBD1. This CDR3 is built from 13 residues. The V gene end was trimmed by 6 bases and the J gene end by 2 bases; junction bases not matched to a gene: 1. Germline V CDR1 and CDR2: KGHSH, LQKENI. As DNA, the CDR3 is TGTGCCAGCTCCGGGACAGGGCAAGAGACCCAGTACTTC. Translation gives CASSGTGQETQYF.

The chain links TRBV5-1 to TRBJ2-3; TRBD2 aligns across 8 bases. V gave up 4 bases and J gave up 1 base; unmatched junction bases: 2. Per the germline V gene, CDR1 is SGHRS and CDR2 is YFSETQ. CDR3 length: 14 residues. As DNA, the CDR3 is TGCGCCAGCAGCATACTAGCGGGCACAGATACGCAGTATTTT. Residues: CASSILAGTDTQYF. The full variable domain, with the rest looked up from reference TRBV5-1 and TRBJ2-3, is KAGVTQTPRYLIKTRGQQVTLSCSPISGHRSVSWYQQTPGQGLQFLFEYFSETQRNKGNFPGRFSGRQFSNSRSEMNVSTLELGDSALYLCASSILAGTDTQYFGPGTRLTVL.

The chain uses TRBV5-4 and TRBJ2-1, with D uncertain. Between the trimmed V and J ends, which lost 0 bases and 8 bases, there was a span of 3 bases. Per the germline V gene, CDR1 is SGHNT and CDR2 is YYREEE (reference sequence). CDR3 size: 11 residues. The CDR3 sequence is CASSLEDEQFF. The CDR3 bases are TGTGCCAGCAGCTTGGAGGATGAGCAGTTCTTC.

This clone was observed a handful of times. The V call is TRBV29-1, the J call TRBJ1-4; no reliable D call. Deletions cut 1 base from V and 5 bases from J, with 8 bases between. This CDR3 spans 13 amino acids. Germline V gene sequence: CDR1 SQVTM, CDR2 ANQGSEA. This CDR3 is CSVEAGPNEKLFF. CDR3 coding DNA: TGCAGCGTTGAAGCCGGCCCGAATGAAAAACTGTTTTTT.

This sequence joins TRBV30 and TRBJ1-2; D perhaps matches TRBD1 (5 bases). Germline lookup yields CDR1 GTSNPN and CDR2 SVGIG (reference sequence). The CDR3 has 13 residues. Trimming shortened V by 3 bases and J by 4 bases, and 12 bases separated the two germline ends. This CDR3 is CAWSPEQVYGYTF. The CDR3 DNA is TGTGCCTGGAGCCCCGAACAGGTCTATGGCTACACCTTC.

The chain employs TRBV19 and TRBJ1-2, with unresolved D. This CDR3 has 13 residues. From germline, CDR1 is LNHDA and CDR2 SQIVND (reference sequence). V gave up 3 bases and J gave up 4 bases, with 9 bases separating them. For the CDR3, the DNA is TGTGCCAGTAGTATCGGCGGCTTCTATGGCTACACCTTC. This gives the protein CASSIGGFYGYTF.

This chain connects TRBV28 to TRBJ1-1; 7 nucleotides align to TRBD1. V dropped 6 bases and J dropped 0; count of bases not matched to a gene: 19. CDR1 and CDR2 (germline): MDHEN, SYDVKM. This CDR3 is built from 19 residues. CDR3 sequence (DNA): TGTGCCAGCAGCGGAGGACAGGCCCTAAAACGCCTCATGAACACTGAAGCTTTCTTT. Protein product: CASSGGQALKRLMNTEAFF.

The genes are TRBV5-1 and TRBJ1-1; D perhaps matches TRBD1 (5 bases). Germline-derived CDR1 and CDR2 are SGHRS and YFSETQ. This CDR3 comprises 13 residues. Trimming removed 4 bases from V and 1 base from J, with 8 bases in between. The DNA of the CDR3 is TGCGCCAGCAGCACGGACACGAACACTGAAGCTTTCTTT. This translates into CASSTDTNTEAFF.

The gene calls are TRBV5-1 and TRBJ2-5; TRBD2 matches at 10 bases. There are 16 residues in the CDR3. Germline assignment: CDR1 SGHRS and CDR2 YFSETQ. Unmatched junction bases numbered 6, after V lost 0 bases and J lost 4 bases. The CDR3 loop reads CASSLEPPSGRETQYF. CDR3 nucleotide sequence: TGCGCCAGCAGCTTGGAACCCCCTAGCGGGAGAGAGACCCAGTACTTC. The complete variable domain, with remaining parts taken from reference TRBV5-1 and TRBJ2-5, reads KAGVTQTPRYLIKTRGQQVTLSCSPISGHRSVSWYQQTPGQGLQFLFEYFSETQRNKGNFPGRFSGRQFSNSRSEMNVSTLELGDSALYLCASSLEPPSGRETQYFGPGTRLLVL.

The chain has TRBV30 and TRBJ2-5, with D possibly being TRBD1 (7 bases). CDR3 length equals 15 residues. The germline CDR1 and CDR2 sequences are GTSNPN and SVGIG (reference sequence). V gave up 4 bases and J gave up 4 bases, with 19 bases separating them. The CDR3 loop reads CAWTPGAGGIETQYF. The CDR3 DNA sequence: TGTGCCTGGACGCCCGGGGCAGGGGGGATAGAGACCCAGTACTTC.

The CDR3 sequence is CATSRDAGSHYYEQYF. The DNA of the CDR3 is TGTGCCACCAGCAGAGACGCAGGGTCTCACTACTACGAGCAGTACTTC. The rearrangement uses TRBV15 and TRBJ2-7, with a possible D match to TRBD1 (5 bases). Deletions cut 0 bases from V and 3 bases from J, with 15 bases between. CDR3 size: 16 residues. Looked up from germline, CDR1 is LNHNV and CDR2 is YYDKDF (reference sequence). The whole variable domain, remainder taken from reference TRBV15 and TRBJ2-7, is DAMVIQNPRYQVTQFGKPVTLSCSQTLNHNVMYWYQQKSSQAPKLLFHYYDKDFNNEADTPDNFQSRRPNTSFCFLDIRSPGLGDTAMYLCATSRDAGSHYYEQYFGPGTRLTVT.

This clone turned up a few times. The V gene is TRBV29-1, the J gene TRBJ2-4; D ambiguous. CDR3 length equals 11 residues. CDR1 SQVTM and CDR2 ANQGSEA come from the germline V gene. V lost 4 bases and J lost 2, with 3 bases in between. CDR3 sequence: CSVGTKNIQYF. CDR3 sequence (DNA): TGCAGCGTTGGTACCAAAAACATTCAGTACTTC. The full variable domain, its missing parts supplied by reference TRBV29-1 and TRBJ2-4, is SAVISQKPSRDICQRGTSLTIQCQVDSQVTMMFWYRQQPGQSLTLIATANQGSEATYESGFVIDKFPISRPNLTFSTLTVSNMSPEDSSIYLCSVGTKNIQYFGAGTRLSVL.

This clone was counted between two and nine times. This CDR3 is CASSQVERISTDTQYF. The CDR3, as DNA: TGCGCCAGCAGCCAAGTTGAGCGGATTAGCACAGATACGCAGTATTTT. This chain links TRBV4-1 with TRBJ2-3; possibly TRBD2 for D (5 bases). CDR3 length: 16 residues. V was pared by 1 base and J by 0 bases, with 11 bases between. CDR1 MGHRA and CDR2 YSYEKL come from the germline V gene.

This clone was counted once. The CDR3, as DNA: TGTGCCAGCAGGACTAGCGGGAGTTCCTACGAGCAGTACTTC. Its translation: CASRTSGSSYEQYF. The gene calls are TRBV25-1 and TRBJ2-7; 12 bases are a match to TRBD2. The V and J ends lost 6 bases and 1 base, in that order; junction bases with no gene match: 1. Per germline, CDR1 MGHDK and CDR2 SYGVNS. The CDR3 loop spans 14 amino acids.

CDR3 sequence: CASSSGQGSGTEAFF. The DNA for the CDR3 is TGCGCCAGCAGCTCGGGACAGGGGTCGGGCACTGAAGCTTTCTTT. The chain is built from TRBV5-1 and TRBJ1-1, with 10 bases identical to TRBD1. This CDR3 region has 15 residues. V shed 3 bases, J shed 4 bases, and the junction held 6 bases outside the gene matches. Per the germline V gene, CDR1 is SGHRS and CDR2 is YFSETQ.